Presented here are 19 T cell receptor beta chains from one specimen sequenced in a study of T cell responses to AZD1222 COVID-19 vaccine. Data came from immunoSEQ multiplex PCR; TCRdb stores just in-frame clones and leaves some out. The table lists approximately 68,000 clones, roughly 87% of them singletons. Sequences were derived from peripheral blood, sampled on day 0 of AZD1222 vaccination. These receptors all stem from an adult in good health.

This clone has only one observation. The gene calls are TRBV11-2 and TRBJ1-2, with 7 bases identical to TRBD1. This CDR3 is 14 amino acids long. Germline CDR1 is SGHAT and CDR2 is FQNNGV. V lost 4 bases and J lost 7; bases outside the gene matches: 9. The CDR3 DNA reads TGTGCCAGCAGCTCCCGACAGGGAATAGGTGGCTACACCTTC. Translation gives CASSSRQGIGGYTF. The full variable domain, rest sourced from reference TRBV11-2 and TRBJ1-2, is EAGVAQSPRYKIIEKRQSVAFWCNPISGHATLYWYQQILGQGPKLLIQFQNNGVVDDSQLPKDRFSAERLKGVDSTLKIQPAKLEDSAVYLCASSSRQGIGGYTFGSGTRLTVV.

The rearrangement uses TRBV6-6 and TRBJ2-3; D is perhaps TRBD2 (6 bases). Between the trimmed V and J ends, which lost 4 bases and 0 bases, there was a span of 14 bases. CDR1 is MNHNY, CDR2 SVGAGI, per germline (reference sequence). The CDR3 is 16 residues long. The CDR3 region has the DNA TGTGCCAGCAGTTCGACCCCGGGGACTAGCACAGATACGCAGTATTTT. It yields the protein CASSSTPGTSTDTQYF.

V usage is TRBV30 and J usage is TRBJ2-7; the D is unclear. CDR1 is GTSNPN, CDR2 SVGIG, per germline (reference sequence). V lost 3 bases, J lost 1 base, and 16 bases lay in between. This CDR3 region has 15 residues. CDR3 DNA: TGTGCCTGGAGCCCCGGGTTACGGGCATCCTACGAGCAGTACTTC. It codes for CAWSPGLRASYEQYF.

This chain joins TRBV20-1 and TRBJ1-1; the D gene is possibly TRBD1 (5 bases). V shed 3 bases and J shed 7 bases, with 15 bases lying between them. CDR1 and CDR2 (germline): DFQATT, SNEGSKA (reference sequence). This CDR3 has 13 amino acids. The CDR3 spells CSASTQGAIEAFF. CDR3 nucleotides: TGCAGTGCTAGTACGCAAGGGGCGATTGAAGCTTTCTTT.

The rearrangement uses TRBV12-3 or TRBV12-4 and TRBJ1-2; D uncertain. This CDR3 contains 12 residues. V was shortened by 3 bases and J by 6 bases, with 8 bases between the two germline ends. The CDR3 sequence is CASSFTANGYTF. As DNA, the CDR3 is TGTGCCAGCAGTTTCACGGCTAATGGCTACACCTTC.

The chain combines TRBV4-3 with TRBJ1-1, with 8 positions matching TRBD1. CDR1 is LGHNA and CDR2 is YSLEER in the germline V gene. Trimming cost V 4 bases and J 3 bases; bases outside gene matches: 4. This CDR3 has 14 amino acids. CDR3 sequence: CASSLTGGDTEAFF. The CDR3, as DNA: TGCGCCAGCAGCCTAACAGGGGGGGACACTGAAGCTTTCTTT.

The chain combines TRBV7-3 with TRBJ2-3, with D uncertain. Trimming cost V 1 base and J 3 bases, with 8 bases left between them. The CDR3 has 14 residues. Germline V CDR1 and CDR2: SGHTA, FQGTGA. CDR3 sequence (DNA): TGTGCCAGCAGCTTAAGTATTCTGACAGATACGCAGTATTTT. This codes for CASSLSILTDTQYF.

This clone was seen just once. V and J are TRBV4-1 and TRBJ2-6, with a possible D match to TRBD1 (6 bases). Trimming removed 4 bases at V and 7 bases at J, with 17 bases between. Germline V gene lookup returns CDR1 MGHRA and CDR2 YSYEKL. The CDR3 totals 16 residues. The CDR3 protein is CASSPWGQERANVLTF. As DNA, the CDR3 is TGCGCCAGCAGCCCTTGGGGGCAGGAAAGAGCCAACGTCCTGACTTTC.

This chain links TRBV5-1 with TRBJ1-6; possibly TRBD1 for D (5 bases). Germline V gene lookup returns CDR1 SGHRS and CDR2 YFSETQ. This CDR3 has 13 residues. Between the trimmed V and J ends, which lost 4 bases and 10 bases, there was a span of 12 bases. CDR3 in DNA: TGCGCCAGCAGCCTATCTGGGGCCTCACCCCTCCACTTT. Translated: CASSLSGASPLHF.

The rearrangement uses TRBV5-1 and TRBJ1-2; perhaps TRBD1 as D (5 bases). With 5 bases removed from V and 4 bases from J, the gap between germline ends came to 15 bases. From germline, CDR1 is SGHRS and CDR2 YFSETQ. The CDR3 sequence is 14 residues long. DNA of the CDR3: TGCGCCAGCAGGATGACTGACAGCTCCTATGGCTACACCTTC. It encodes CASRMTDSSYGYTF.

The genes are TRBV9 and TRBJ1-1; the D gene is possibly TRBD1 (6 bases). Trimming cost V 1 base and J 4 bases, with 11 bases left between them. Germline V gene sequence: CDR1 SGDLS, CDR2 YYNGEE. The length of the CDR3 is 14 residues. The CDR3 DNA reads TGTGCCAGCAGCGTACATATAGGGGGCACTGAAGCTTTCTTT. Residues: CASSVHIGGTEAFF.

The chain joins TRBV11-2 to TRBJ1-2, with D perhaps TRBD1 (6 bases). The length of the CDR3 is 13 residues. With 5 bases removed from V and 4 bases from J, the gap between germline ends came to 11 bases. Germline CDR1 SGHAT, CDR2 FQNNGV. The chain's CDR3 is CASSHRTVYGYTF. The CDR3 nucleotides are TGTGCCAGCAGCCATCGGACAGTCTATGGCTACACCTTC.

The genes are TRBV30 and TRBJ1-2, with 8 bases aligning to TRBD1. Germline loops: CDR1 GTSNPN, CDR2 SVGIG (reference sequence). The CDR3 length is 14 residues. J was trimmed by 6 bases and V by 5 bases; bases with no gene match: 11. CDR3 region: CAWGPGTGTNGYTF. The CDR3 nucleotides read TGTGCCTGGGGGCCCGGGACAGGAACGAATGGCTACACCTTC.

This chain joins TRBV6-2 or TRBV6-3 and TRBJ2-6; D remains unclear. Between the trimmed V and J ends, which lost 4 bases and 0 bases, there was a span of 1 base. Germline CDR1 reads MNHEY; CDR2 reads SVGEGT. CDR3 length: 13 residues. CDR3 sequence reads: CASSFSGANVLTF. The CDR3 DNA follows: TGTGCCAGCAGTTTCTCTGGGGCCAACGTCCTGACTTTC.

This rearrangement joins TRBV5-1 to TRBJ2-1; D uncertain. The CDR3 spans 14 residues. V shed 2 bases and J shed 8 bases, with 14 bases lying between them. CDR1 and CDR2 (germline): SGHRS, YFSETQ. Here the CDR3 DNA reads TGCGCCAGCAGCTTCCAGGCGGCAGGCGATGAGCAGTTCTTC. Translated: CASSFQAAGDEQFF. Full variable domain (rest looked up from reference TRBV5-1 and TRBJ2-1): KAGVTQTPRYLIKTRGQQVTLSCSPISGHRSVSWYQQTPGQGLQFLFEYFSETQRNKGNFPGRFSGRQFSNSRSEMNVSTLELGDSALYLCASSFQAAGDEQFFGPGTRLTVL.

The chain links TRBV6-6 to TRBJ1-2, with D tentatively TRBD1 (6 bases). This CDR3 has 14 residues. The germline V and J ends were trimmed by 1 base and 6 bases, with 12 bases remaining between them. CDR1 and CDR2 (germline): MNHNY, SVGAGI (reference sequence). Here the CDR3 DNA reads TGTGCCAGCAGTTACTATGGGGGGCGGGATGGCTACACCTTC. This codes for CASSYYGGRDGYTF.

V is TRBV6-1 and J is TRBJ1-4, with D maybe TRBD1 (6 bases). Deletions cut 3 bases from V and 8 bases from J, with 10 bases between. CDR1 MNHNS and CDR2 SASEGT come from the germline V gene. The CDR3 has 13 amino acids. Written as DNA, the CDR3 is TGTGCCAGCAGTGACCGAGGGGGGGAAAAACTGTTTTTT. This translates into CASSDRGGEKLFF.

The rearrangement uses TRBV14 and TRBJ1-4; D remains ambiguous. From germline, CDR1 is SGHDN and CDR2 FVKESK. V lost 4 bases, J lost 10 bases, and 13 bases lay in between. The CDR3 runs to 13 residues. The CDR3 DNA sequence: TGTGCCAGCAGCCTTACTCAAGGAGGAAAACTGTTTTTT. Translated: CASSLTQGGKLFF.

This rearrangement joins TRBV6-5 to TRBJ1-6; TRBD1 agrees at 7 bases. The ends lost 4 bases at V and 7 bases at J; junction bases unmatched: 4. Germline-derived CDR1 and CDR2 are MNHEY and SVGAGI. The CDR3 length is 14 residues. The chain's CDR3 is CASSSPGQNSPLHF. The CDR3 DNA follows: TGTGCCAGCAGTTCCCCGGGACAGAATTCACCCCTCCACTTT.